This T cell receptor (beta chain) was sequenced for a study of blood T cells in healthy people across ages. From germline, CDR1 is WNHNN and CDR2 SYGVQD (reference sequence). The CDR3 is made up of 18 amino acids. V was pared by 0 bases and J by 6 bases, with 23 bases between. Through a sample-barcoded 5' primer and a J-beta primer mix, a second PCR was run for roughly 6 to 12 cycles. TCRdb re-called the 5' RACE reads through MiXCR, storing one row per CDR3 protein. Here the sample spans around 800,000 distinct CDR3 sequences, around 43% being singletons. V is TRBV10-1 and J is TRBJ2-5; D tentatively fits TRBD1 or TRBD2 (5 bases each). Sequenced sample: blood. The TCR sequence derives from a man in his fifties or sixties in good health. CDR3 nucleotide sequence: TGCGCCAGCAGTGAGTCGGGCCTCCGGGACCGAGCTTGGCAGACCCAGTACTTC. Its protein product is CASSESGLRDRAWQTQYF.